These T cell receptor beta chains were read from a single sample in a study of blood T cell repertoires in COVID-19. The method was immunoSEQ multiplex PCR; TCRdb's version includes in-frame clones alone and lacks a portion of them. The sample contains 80,000 to 100,000 clones, around two thirds of which appear only once. Sequenced sample: peripheral blood. Receptors were obtained from a man between 65 and 85 years old with COVID-19, enrolled during active disease. Both conserved end residues are part of each CDR3. Part of the rows lack a size; the others show once, few, many or a class for expanded clones.

length | size | V | CDR3
15 | NA | TRBV24-1 | CATSDPTTGYEKLFF
14 | few | TRBV10-2 | CASSESTGRDEQFF
16 | NA | TRBV24-1 | CATSDFRQGEDEKLFF
14 | few | TRBV7-9 | CASSLQGANTEAFF
15 | few | TRBV2 | CASSPWQSGNQPQHF
14 | NA | TRBV5-1 | CASSLAGAGDGYTF
15 | NA | TRBV28 | CASSFGTSVYNEQFF
22 | NA | TRBV30 | CAWSALRATRTSGRRADNEQFF
13 | NA | TRBV5-4 | CASTSVENTEAFF
17 | NA | TRBV19 | CASSRVRPGQSNTEAFF
14 | NA | TRBV7-2 | CASSLAGVNEKLFF
13 | NA | TRBV7-3 | CASSLQNQETQYF
14 | NA | TRBV19 | CASSMGAVQETQYF
13 | once | TRBV28 | CASSFQGADEQFF
14 | NA | TRBV5-1 | CASSLGGTDETQYF
15 | NA | TRBV6-2/TRBV6-3 | CASSYHLGGNYGYTF
15 | NA | TRBV9 | CASSVEGGRVYEQYF
16 | NA | TRBV9 | CASSVDAGGPLVEQFF
19 | NA | TRBV7-2 | CASSLGFYLRGRGNQPQHF
18 | NA | TRBV4-3 | CASSQGLVGGGAYNEQFF
20 | once | TRBV7-8 | CASSPYYGRTSGSRRGEQFF
13 | NA | TRBV7-2 | CASSTGVYQPQHF
14 | NA | TRBV6-5 | CASSSMSSGNTIYF
15 | few | TRBV27 | CASTLDYSYNSPLHF
18 | few | TRBV15 | CATSRGVGQSGSGNTIYF
15 | NA | TRBV18 | CASSPPAGSSYEQYF
18 | NA | TRBV4-1 | CASSQEGTGASGANVLTF
13 | NA | TRBV6-5 | CATQANNQETQYF
14 | NA | TRBV3-1/TRBV3-2 | CASSHTGGWEPQHF
13 | NA | TRBV18 | CASSPRQGNEQYF
17 | NA | TRBV28 | CASSFRRTGAKPYEQYF
12 | NA | TRBV5-4 | CASSLARETQYF
16 | NA | TRBV19 | CASSIHPRNLNSPLHF
14 | medium-sized | TRBV18 | CASSPRGRSYEQYF
22 | few | TRBV27 | CASSLGRGSTGLAGGSYNEQFF